The 24 T cell receptor beta chains below come from one sample, sequenced in a study of blood T cell repertoires in COVID-19. Profiled with immunoSEQ multiplex PCR; TCRdb holds only in-frame clones, not every one. The sample carries some 54,000 clones, roughly 80% recorded once. The sample was peripheral blood. The receptors were gathered from a woman in her sixties with acute or convalescent COVID-19.

The chain is built from TRBV5-5 and TRBJ2-1; possibly TRBD2 for D (6 bases). This CDR3 contains 15 residues. The germline CDR1 and CDR2 sequences are SGHKS and YYEKEE (reference sequence). V lost 2 bases and J lost 9, with 18 bases in between. CDR3 nucleotides: TGTGCCAGCAGCTTAAGCGGGTTAGCTCTGAGTGAGCAGTTCTTC. Amino acid sequence: CASSLSGLALSEQFF.

This clone was found a few times. The chain recombines TRBV6-2 or TRBV6-3 with TRBJ1-1, with 7 nucleotides matching TRBD1. The CDR3 sequence is 14 residues long. The junction had 1 base not matched to a gene; V was cut back by 2 bases and J by 1 base. CDR1 is MNHEY and CDR2 is SVGEGT in the germline V gene. CDR3 sequence (DNA): TGTGCCAGCAGTTACGCAGGGGGGAACACTGAAGCTTTCTTT. This translates into CASSYAGGNTEAFF.

This clone was picked up a small number of times. V and J are TRBV28 and TRBJ2-1, with TRBD2 matching 11 bases. The J segment lost 10 bases and the V segment lost 5 bases, leaving 10 bases of the junction unmatched. This CDR3 is built from 15 residues. Germline-derived CDR1 and CDR2 are MDHEN and SYDVKM. The CDR3 spells CASSLLSGGAREQFF. The CDR3, as DNA: TGTGCCAGCAGTCTACTTAGCGGGGGGGCAAGGGAGCAGTTCTTC. Drawing the rest from reference TRBV28 and TRBJ2-1, the complete variable domain is DVKVTQSSRYLVKRTGEKVFLECVQDMDHENMFWYRQDPGLGLRLIYFSYDVKMKEKGDIPEGYSVSREKKERFSLILESASTNQTSMYLCASSLLSGGAREQFFGPGTRLTVL.

The rearrangement joins TRBV27 to TRBJ2-2; no reliable D call. Trimming cost V 5 bases and J 4 bases, with 14 bases left between them. Germline V lookup: CDR1 MNHEY, CDR2 SMNVEV (reference sequence). This CDR3 spans 15 amino acids. The CDR3 DNA reads TGTGCCAGCAGTCCCGAAATCCGGTCCACCGGGGAGCTGTTTTTT. It yields the protein CASSPEIRSTGELFF.

This chain links TRBV21-1 with TRBJ2-7; the table's D call, TRBD2, was not checked against the DNA. TRBV21-1 is recorded as a pseudogene. CDR3 length equals 16 residues. The CDR3 sequence is CASSIKRTGMGGEQYF. CDR3 nucleotide sequence: TGTGCCAGCAGCATTAAGAGGACCGGGATGGGTGGCGAGCAGTACTTC.

The chain recombines TRBV15 with TRBJ1-2, with 10 bases lining up with TRBD1. Losses at the gene ends were 3 bases for V and 8 bases for J; bases not matched to a gene: 9. The germline gives CDR1 LNHNV, CDR2 YYDKDF (reference sequence). CDR3 length equals 15 residues. The CDR3 reads CATSSDRGRVRGYTF. CDR3 sequence (DNA): TGTGCCACCAGCAGTGACAGGGGGCGGGTGAGAGGCTACACCTTC.

The chain joins TRBV2 to TRBJ1-2; D remains unclear. Trimming cost V 3 bases and J 7 bases, with 12 bases left between them. Germline loops: CDR1 SNHLY, CDR2 FYNNEI. The CDR3 runs 13 residues. The CDR3: CASSDSRSGGYTF. In DNA form, the CDR3 reads TGTGCCAGCAGTGACTCTAGGAGCGGTGGCTACACCTTC.

This chain connects TRBV29-1 to TRBJ2-5; D may be TRBD2 (7 bases). The V and J ends lost 1 base and 4 bases respectively, with 16 bases between them. Germline V lookup: CDR1 SQVTM, CDR2 ANQGSEA. CDR3 size: 15 residues. CDR3 protein: CSVEGVGGPGETQYF. The CDR3 region has the DNA TGCAGCGTTGAAGGGGTCGGGGGGCCGGGAGAGACCCAGTACTTC.

The V call is TRBV5-1, the J call TRBJ2-7, with a tentative D call TRBD2 (6 bases). The CDR3 is 12 amino acids. Deletions cut 4 bases from V and 6 bases from J, with 11 bases between. Germline V gene sequence: CDR1 SGHRS, CDR2 YFSETQ. CDR3 nucleotides: TGCGCCAGCAGCCCGACTAGTACCGAGCAGTACTTC. It specifies CASSPTSTEQYF.

The chain is built from TRBV19 and TRBJ1-5; the D gene is possibly TRBD1 (6 bases). This CDR3 is built from 15 residues. Germline CDR1 is LNHDA and CDR2 is SQIVND (reference sequence). V lost 6 bases and J 1 base, leaving 13 bases between the germline ends. The CDR3 sequence: CASRSFGQSNQPQHF. The CDR3 DNA follows: TGTGCCAGTAGGTCTTTCGGACAGAGCAATCAGCCCCAGCATTTT.

This chain links TRBV13 with TRBJ2-4; D unresolved. V shed 5 bases and J shed 0 bases, with 11 bases lying between them. CDR3 length: 15 residues. Per germline, CDR1 PRHDT and CDR2 FYEKMQ (reference sequence). The CDR3 sequence: CASSTSLLAKNIQYF. The CDR3 bases are TGTGCCAGCAGCACCTCGCTATTAGCCAAAAACATTCAGTACTTC.

The V and J genes are TRBV18 and TRBJ1-1; D possibly corresponds to TRBD1 (6 bases). The CDR3 has 16 residues. Per germline, CDR1 KGHSH and CDR2 LQKENI. V lost 3 bases and J 4 bases, leaving 18 bases between the germline ends. This CDR3 reads CASSPTLGGLGTEAFF. The CDR3 DNA reads as TGTGCCAGCTCACCTACCCTCGGGGGGCTTGGCACTGAAGCTTTCTTT.

The sample holds one count of this clone. The V call is TRBV3-1 (or the pseudogene TRBV3-2), the J call TRBJ2-2, with D tentatively TRBD2 (5 bases). This CDR3 comprises 14 residues. Germline lookup yields CDR1 LGHDT and CDR2 YNNKEL (reference sequence). V lost 1 base and J 13 bases, leaving 16 bases between the germline ends. Here the CDR3 reads CASSQAGLTNRLFF. For the CDR3, the DNA is TGTGCCAGCAGCCAAGCCGGACTCACCAATCGGCTGTTTTTT.

The CDR3 DNA sequence: TGCGCCAGCAGCTTGGCGCAGACAGGGAATAATTCACCCCTCCACTTT. Its protein is CASSLAQTGNNSPLHF. The chain uses TRBV5-1 and TRBJ1-6; 7 positions match TRBD1. Germline CDR1 reads SGHRS; CDR2 reads YFSETQ. This CDR3 spans 16 amino acids. The junction had 5 bases not matched to a gene; V was cut back by 0 bases and J by 5 bases.

This clone appeared a few times. The chain couples TRBV11-2 to TRBJ2-5; weak D call: TRBD2 (6 bases). CDR1 and CDR2 (germline): SGHAT, FQNNGV. This CDR3 has 15 residues. Trimming took 5 bases from V and 5 from J, leaving 18 bases between them. This chain's CDR3 is CASSPAGGFGETQYF. The CDR3 DNA reads as TGTGCCAGCAGCCCCGCCGGGGGTTTCGGGGAGACCCAGTACTTC.

This chain connects TRBV30 to TRBJ1-2, with 10 bases that match TRBD1. Germline values: CDR1 GTSNPN, CDR2 SVGIG (reference sequence). V lost 2 bases and J lost 7; bases outside the gene matches: 4. CDR3 length: 13 amino acids. CDR3 residues: CAWSSRQGAGYTF. CDR3 in DNA: TGTGCCTGGAGTTCTCGACAGGGGGCTGGCTACACCTTC.

V is TRBV9 and J is TRBJ2-1, with D possibly TRBD2 on 6 matching bases. Deletions cut 3 bases from V and 7 bases from J, with 14 bases between. There are 14 residues in the CDR3. In germline, CDR1 is SGDLS, CDR2 YYNGEE. CDR3 protein: CASSGDSNKNEQFF. For the CDR3, the DNA is TGTGCCAGCAGCGGGGACTCCAATAAGAATGAGCAGTTCTTC.

The chain carries TRBV5-4 and TRBJ1-1; tentatively, D is TRBD1 (5 bases). This CDR3 has 15 residues. V was trimmed by 2 bases and J by 1 base, leaving 12 bases between them. Germline CDR1 reads SGHNT; CDR2 reads YYREEE (reference sequence). Here the CDR3 reads CASSLDSRANTEAFF. CDR3 DNA: TGTGCCAGCAGCTTAGACAGCCGGGCGAACACTGAAGCTTTCTTT.

Here the CDR3 DNA reads TGCGCCAGCAGCGTCGGACAGGGGTTAGACGAGCAGTACTTC. It specifies CASSVGQGLDEQYF. The chain combines TRBV5-1 with TRBJ2-7; 9 bases line up with TRBD1. CDR3 length: 14 amino acids. V shed 4 bases and J 5 bases; nucleotides not matched to a gene: 7. In germline, CDR1 is SGHRS, CDR2 YFSETQ.

This chain connects TRBV3-1 (or the pseudogene TRBV3-2) to TRBJ1-1; D unclear. The V end lost 2 bases, the J end lost 3 bases, and 10 bases lay between the germline ends. There are 14 residues in the CDR3. Germline loops: CDR1 LGHDT, CDR2 YNNKEL (reference sequence). The CDR3 sequence: CASSQRWRDTEAFF. The CDR3 region has the DNA TGTGCCAGCAGCCAAAGGTGGCGGGACACTGAAGCTTTCTTT.

J is TRBJ1-5 and V is TRBV19, with a weak D call TRBD1 (6 bases). CDR1 and CDR2 from the germline V gene are LNHDA and SQIVND (reference sequence). Between the trimmed V and J ends, which lost 6 bases and 2 bases, there was a span of 11 bases. The CDR3 runs 14 residues. The CDR3 DNA reads as TGTGCCAGTAGCCGACAGGTCCGCAATCAGCCCCAGCATTTT. Its protein product is CASSRQVRNQPQHF.

The chain's CDR3 is CASSKTRLQNMNTEAFF. CDR3 nucleotide sequence: TGTGCCAGCAGCAAGACAAGGCTACAGAACATGAACACTGAAGCTTTCTTT. The V call is TRBV21-1, the J call TRBJ1-1; the DNA was not compared with TRBD1, the D call given in the table. TRBV21-1 is termed a pseudogene. This CDR3 contains 17 residues.

This sequence joins TRBV5-1 and TRBJ1-2; D call uncertain. The germline V gene has CDR1 SGHRS and CDR2 YFSETQ. The CDR3 extends over 15 amino acids. The V end lost 5 bases, the J end lost 0 bases, and 14 bases lay between the germline ends. The CDR3 DNA reads TGCGCCAGCAGTCCCCAAACTAATGCTAACTATGGCTACACCTTC. Translation gives CASSPQTNANYGYTF.

The V gene is TRBV14, the J gene TRBJ2-5; 16 bases fit TRBD2. The CDR3 totals 18 residues. The germline CDR1 and CDR2 sequences are SGHDN and FVKESK. V dropped 7 bases and J dropped 6; count of bases not matched to a gene: 14. The chain's CDR3 is CASKPGLAGGRGGKTQYF. CDR3 nucleotides: TGTGCCAGCAAACCGGGACTAGCGGGAGGGCGCGGGGGTAAGACCCAGTACTTC.